Sequencing of this T cell receptor (beta chain) was carried out in a study of T cells in Graves' hyperthyroidism and ophthalmopathy (dated by TCRdb to about 2019). General notes on the study: Peripheral blood was collected at initial diagnosis, before any treatment. A discovery cohort of roughly 100 patients, approximately 45 with Graves' ophthalmopathy and about 58 with stable Graves' hyperthyroidism, was used to find distinguishing TCR V-J signatures. Whether ophthalmopathy could be predicted prospectively was tested in an independent validation cohort made up of 18 to 20 hyperthyroidism patients plus 17 patients who later progressed to ophthalmopathy. The 75 to 100 discovery patients were divided at random into training and test sets in a 7:3 ratio. In roughly six Graves' hyperthyroidism patients, the study also compared T-cell repertoires from thyroid tissue with T-cell repertoires from blood. After sampling, hyperthyroidism patients received methimazole starting at 30 mg daily, and ophthalmopathy patients received high-dose intravenous methylprednisolone. The paper describes TCR Vbeta CDR3 sequencing of 120 to 150 peripheral blood samples, made up of roughly 45 ophthalmopathy patients, 70 to 75 hyperthyroidism patients and some 17 progressor patients. What the work shows at the level of the full study, not this receptor alone: Most expanded thyroid clonotypes (frequency above 0.001) were also detected in blood, a finding suggesting that blood repertoires may reflect thyroid immune responses. In validation, the model predicted progression to ophthalmopathy with just under 71% sensitivity and over 72% specificity, a median of 6.5 months before onset. No statistical method was used to set the sample size in advance, and investigators knew the group allocation. Ophthalmopathy was separated from stable hyperthyroidism by a 13 V-J signature model, with over 85% sensitivity and 81% to 82% specificity obtained in cross-validation and 80%/75% obtained in testing.

Amplification of TCR beta CDR3 regions was carried out from RNA transcripts. The first round of RT-PCR for the TCR CDR3 was performed with the HTBI primer set and the Qiagen OneStep RT-PCR kit. Libraries were constructed in a second round of multiplex PCR, after which size selection and purification were performed. Libraries were sequenced paired-end with 100 bp reads on an Illumina HiSeq2000. The source study handled its data this way. SOAPnuke was used to process the raw data, removing reads that contained adapters or uncalled bases, had a mean Phred below 15, or lacked an exact match to the constant primer or identifier. COPE v1.2.5 was used to merge the high-quality paired reads, and each unique nucleotide sequence was defined as a clonotype. MiTCR v1.1 was used to align the clonotypes against IMGT TRBV, TRBD and TRBJ reference segments. Only V-J combinations with frequency above 0.0001, covering roughly 99% of repertoires, were analysed. The TCS score was defined as the ratio of F50 (clonal expansion) to E x V (chaos), calculated using BLOSUM62-based TCRdist between CDR3 peptides within each V-J. Welch's t-statistics and random forest reduced fewer than 550 V-J features to fewer than 15, which were used in a naive Bayes classifier (R e1071). The public reads were reanalyzed by TCRdb: fastp trimming at Q25, MiXCR alignment, in-frame beta chains only. Rows with a matching CDR3 protein are joined into one entry that keeps the most common DNA and genes. For this entry, the V and J calls and clone size follow TCRdb and not the study's own pipeline. The sample includes 500,000 to 750,000 distinct CDR3 sequences, with 13% to 15% observed a single time. The ten largest clonotypes hold around 7% of the sample.

The germline V and J ends show losses of 3 bases and 7 bases respectively, and no gene match explains 5 bases of the junction. CDR1 SGHAT and CDR2 FQDESV were looked up in the germline V gene (reference sequence). From the cysteine through the phenylalanine, the CDR3 covers 13 amino acids. The only DNA kept is the CDR3, 39 bases in frame from the first base. Ophthalmopathy patients had moderately to severely active disease, Clinical Activity Score of at least 3, NOSPECS grade of at least 4, and duration under 3 months. Any patient with an uncontrolled infection, another autoimmune disease, pregnancy or lactation was excluded. Clinical symptoms, serum thyroxine and TRAb, thyroid ultrasound, and orbital computed tomography formed the basis for the diagnoses. PBMCs were separated from 7.5 to 10 ml of fresh peripheral blood using Ficoll-Paque density gradient centrifugation. Total RNA was extracted with Trizol reagent, and quality was checked on an Agilent 2100 Bioanalyzer.

This clonotype appeared many times. The clone's antigen remains unknown. Base qualities are not at hand, and no much larger clone is one base apart. The rearranged chain carries TRBV11-1 and TRBJ1-2; TRBD1 fits 7 bases in the junction. Material: blood. The sequence was collected from a woman aged 18-29 years with Graves' ophthalmopathy. The CDR3 corresponds to CASSFRGAPGYTF. The bases are TGTGCCAGCAGCTTCAGGGGGGCGCCTGGCTACACCTTC.